This T cell receptor beta chain was retrieved from a study of T cells in Graves' hyperthyroidism and ophthalmopathy. As for the study in general: Blood from the periphery was taken at initial diagnosis, before any treatment.

TCR beta CDR3 regions were amplified from RNA transcripts. A first-round RT-PCR of the TCR CDR3 used the HTBI primer set. Each CDR3 protein gets one entry after TCRdb re-called the multiplex PCR reads with MiXCR. The sample shows around 720,000 distinct CDR3 sequences, roughly a third of them seen only once. Many counts were recorded for this clonotype. Trimming cost V 3 bases and J 6 bases, with 14 bases left between them. Per germline, CDR1 PRHDT and CDR2 FYEKMQ (reference sequence). CDR3 length: 14 amino acids. When ophthalmopathy did not progress within 18 months, Graves' hyperthyroidism was considered stable. Patients aged 18 to 65 had newly diagnosed hyperthyroidism of under 2 months' duration. PBMCs stemmed from approximately 10 ml fresh peripheral blood.

Sequencing was done on a sample of blood. The clonotype originates from a woman between 35 and 50 years old with Graves' hyperthyroidism. The chain employs TRBV13 and TRBJ2-5; D is possibly TRBD2 (6 bases). CDR3 sequence (DNA): TGTGCCAGCAGCTTGGGTACAGGAGGGAAGACCCAGTACTTC. Translating gives CASSLGTGGKTQYF.